The T cell receptor (beta chain) described here comes from a study of CD8+CD57+ T cells in acquired aplastic anemia. Across the study: Approximately 11 million reads were obtained on average for healthy donor CD4+ cells.

Points from the study as a whole: Some 28 sequences, all CD8+ CDR3, were shared between patients and controls.

The CDR3 covers 15 residues. Germline values: CDR1 LNHDA, CDR2 SQIVND (reference sequence). V was clipped by 4 bases and J by 0 bases, with 10 bases between them. In regard to this clonotype: Its target is not known.

For CDR3 and TCR beta VDJ profiling, genomic DNA was the template used. TCRdb re-analysed the reads in MiXCR, keeping a single row per CDR3 protein. This sample has roughly 130,000 distinct CDR3 sequences; about half occur once, and the top ten carry around 2.5%. The TCR comes from a human donor in good health, serving as a control. This chain links TRBV19 with TRBJ2-1; D is unclear. The sequenced sample was sorted CD4+, CD8+, or CD8+CD57+ T cells (not recorded which) from PBMCs. CDR3 protein: CASSTSWASYNEQFF. The CDR3 coding sequence is TGTGCCAGTAGTACGTCCTGGGCCTCCTACAATGAGCAGTTCTTC.